One and the same sample provided the 15 T cell receptor beta chains below, sequenced in a study of T-cell memory formation after mild COVID-19. Each CDR3 protein is one row after TCRdb ran MiXCR on the 5' RACE reads. In the table there are around 250,000 distinct CDR3 sequences, roughly 15% of which are singletons. The source material was PBMCs or a T cell subset sorted from them (not recorded which). These receptors were taken from a man younger than 35 who had mild COVID-19 (a few samples of this study predate the infection). Cell type and time point are not known.

This chain links TRBV4-1 with TRBJ1-5; TRBD1 agrees at 7 bases. The CDR3 consists of 19 residues. From germline, CDR1 is MGHRA and CDR2 YSYEKL. V was clipped by 1 base and J by 1 base; unmatched bases: 13. In nucleotides, the CDR3 is TGCGCCAGCAGCCAAGGGCCCGGGACAGCCCGAGGGAGCAATCAGCCCCAGCATTTT. Amino acids: CASSQGPGTARGSNQPQHF.

This clonotype was picked up many times. The chain carries TRBV4-2 and TRBJ2-5, with TRBD2 as a possible D gene (7 bases). Trimming removed 4 bases from V and 3 bases from J, with 9 bases in between. Looked up from germline, CDR1 is LGHNA and CDR2 is YNFKEQ. This CDR3 is built from 13 residues. Here the CDR3 DNA reads TGTGCCAGCAGCCGAGGGGGGGAAGAGACCCAGTACTTC. Protein: CASSRGGEETQYF.

The rearrangement links TRBV20-1 to TRBJ2-3, with D unresolved. This CDR3 region has 14 residues. Trimming left V 6 bases short and J 1 base short, with 14 bases between. Germline assignment: CDR1 DFQATT and CDR2 SNEGSKA (reference sequence). The CDR3 is CSARRQPGTDTQYF. For the CDR3, the DNA is TGCAGTGCCCGAAGGCAGCCTGGCACAGATACGCAGTATTTT.

This clonotype was seen more than once but under ten times. The chain employs TRBV12-3 or TRBV12-4 and TRBJ2-1; 9 bases are shared with TRBD1. This CDR3 is built from 13 residues. The junction had 5 bases not matched to a gene; V was cut back by 6 bases and J by 8 bases. The CDR3 DNA is TGTGCCAGCAGACAGGGGGCTGGGGATGAGCAGTTCTTC. Protein: CASRQGAGDEQFF.

V and J are TRBV28 and TRBJ2-1, with 9 bases identical to TRBD2. V shed 7 bases and J 7 bases; nucleotides not matched to a gene: 11. The CDR3 is made up of 15 amino acids. Germline CDR1 reads MDHEN; CDR2 reads SYDVKM. DNA for the CDR3: TGTGCCAGCACCCTGTGGCGGGGGGGCCGGAATGAGCAGTTCTTC. The encoded protein is CASTLWRGGRNEQFF.

The table lists this clonotype with many counts. The DNA of the CDR3 is TGTGCCAGCAGCACGGGACTAGACGGGGAGACCCAGTACTTC. Protein sequence: CASSTGLDGETQYF. The genes are TRBV5-4 and TRBJ2-5; 8 bases map to TRBD2. The CDR3 runs 14 residues. CDR1 is SGHNT and CDR2 is YYREEE in the germline V gene (reference sequence). With V trimmed by 4 bases and J by 5 bases, 7 bases remained unmatched.

This clonotype was counted many times. J is TRBJ2-3 and V is TRBV14; D gene uncertain. Germline V gene data show CDR1 as SGHDN and CDR2 as FVKESK. This CDR3 is built from 12 residues. With 4 bases removed from V and 2 bases from J, the gap between germline ends came to 4 bases. The DNA for the CDR3 is TGTGCCAGCAGCCGATCCACAGATACGCAGTATTTT. This translates into CASSRSTDTQYF.

The V and J genes are TRBV7-2 and TRBJ1-1; D gene ambiguous. This CDR3 region has 13 residues. Trimming removed 3 bases from V and 7 bases from J, with 12 bases in between. Germline CDR1 SGHTA, CDR2 FQGNSA. DNA for the CDR3: TGTGCCAGCAGCTTTACGGACGATCATGAAGCTTTCTTT. This encodes CASSFTDDHEAFF.

The rearrangement joins TRBV11-2 to TRBJ2-1, with D possibly matching TRBD2 (5 bases). The germline V and J ends were trimmed by 1 base and 5 bases, with 9 bases remaining between them. The CDR3 runs 14 residues. Germline V gene lookup returns CDR1 SGHAT and CDR2 FQNNGV. The CDR3 nucleotides read TGTGCCAGCAGCTTAGGGCGGGCGAACAATGAGCAGTTCTTC. This sequence encodes CASSLGRANNEQFF. The entire variable domain, with the rest obtained from reference TRBV11-2 and TRBJ2-1, is as follows: EAGVAQSPRYKIIEKRQSVAFWCNPISGHATLYWYQQILGQGPKLLIQFQNNGVVDDSQLPKDRFSAERLKGVDSTLKIQPAKLEDSAVYLCASSLGRANNEQFFGPGTRLTVL.

The J gene is TRBJ2-7, the V gene TRBV6-1; D uncertain. Trimming stripped 1 base from V and 3 bases from J, with 10 bases between. Germline V gives CDR1 MNHNS, CDR2 SASEGT. The CDR3 covers 14 residues. CDR3 residues: CASSEGLLLYEQYF. The CDR3 coding sequence is TGTGCCAGCAGTGAAGGATTGCTACTCTACGAGCAGTACTTC.

Worth noting for this clonotype: A read error is likely, as this CDR3 ends without the conserved phenylalanine or tryptophan. The chain links TRBV11-2 to TRBJ2-1; the D is unclear. The V end was cut by 7 bases, the J end by 9 bases, with 10 bases between. The CDR3 loop spans 11 amino acids. Germline values: CDR1 SGHAT, CDR2 FQNNGV. For the CDR3, the DNA is TGTGCCAGCACCCAACTCGGTGAGCAGTTCATC. Its translation is CASTQLGEQFI.

This rearrangement joins TRBV7-8 to TRBJ1-3; TRBD1 matches 7 bases. The CDR3 is 16 residues long. The junction had 7 bases not matched to a gene; V was cut back by 1 base and J by 4 bases. Germline assignment: CDR1 SGHVS and CDR2 FQNEAQ. As DNA, the CDR3 is TGTGCCAGCAGCTTAGAAGGAACAGGGGTCGGAAACACCATATATTTT. As protein: CASSLEGTGVGNTIYF. Based on the CDR3 plus reference TRBV7-8 and TRBJ1-3, the full variable domain is GAGVSQSPRYKVAKRGQDVALRCDPISGHVSLFWYQQALGQGPEFLTYFQNEAQLDKSGLPSDRFFAERPEGSVSTLKIQRTQQEDSAVYLCASSLEGTGVGNTIYFGEGSWLTVV.

CDR3 residues: CASSYSPAESQETQYF. The DNA of the CDR3 is TGTGCCAGCAGTTACTCTCCGGCGGAATCTCAAGAGACCCAGTACTTC. The rearrangement joins TRBV6-5 to TRBJ2-5; D not resolved. The V gene lost 0 bases and the J gene lost 2 bases, with 13 bases spanning the gap. Germline assignment: CDR1 MNHEY and CDR2 SVGAGI. This CDR3 contains 16 residues.

This clonotype was detected only a few times. The V gene is TRBV4-3, the J gene TRBJ1-1; the D gene is possibly TRBD1 (6 bases). The V gene lost 0 bases and the J gene lost 7 bases, with 15 bases spanning the gap. The CDR3 is 15 residues long. In germline, CDR1 is LGHNA, CDR2 YSLEER. The CDR3 region is CASSQDGRDNVEAFF. CDR3 nucleotides: TGCGCCAGCAGCCAAGATGGGAGGGACAACGTTGAAGCTTTCTTT.

This clonotype came up a few times. The chain recombines TRBV11-2 with TRBJ2-2; no reliable D call. Trimming took off 1 base at V and 0 bases at J, with 6 bases between the two ends. Germline values: CDR1 SGHAT, CDR2 FQNNGV. The CDR3 covers 15 residues. CDR3 DNA: TGTGCCAGCAGCTTAGGGTACGCGAACACCGGGGAGCTGTTTTTT. Translation gives CASSLGYANTGELFF.